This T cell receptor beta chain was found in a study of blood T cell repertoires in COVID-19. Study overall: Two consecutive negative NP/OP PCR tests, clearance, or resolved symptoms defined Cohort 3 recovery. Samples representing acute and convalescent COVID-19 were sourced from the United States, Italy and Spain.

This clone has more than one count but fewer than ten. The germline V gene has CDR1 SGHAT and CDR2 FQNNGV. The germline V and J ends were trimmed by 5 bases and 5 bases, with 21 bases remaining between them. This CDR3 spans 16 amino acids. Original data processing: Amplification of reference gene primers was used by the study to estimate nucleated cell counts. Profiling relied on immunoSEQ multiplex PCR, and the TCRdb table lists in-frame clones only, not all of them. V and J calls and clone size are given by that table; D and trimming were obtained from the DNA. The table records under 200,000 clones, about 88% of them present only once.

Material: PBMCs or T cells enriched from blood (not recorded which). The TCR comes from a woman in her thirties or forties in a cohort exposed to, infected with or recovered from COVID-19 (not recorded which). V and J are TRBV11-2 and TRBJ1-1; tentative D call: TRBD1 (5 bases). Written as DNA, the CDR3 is TGTGCCAGCAGCGCGAGGTTTAGGCAGGGTGAGACTGAAGCTTTCTTT. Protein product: CASSARFRQGETEAFF.